Listed here are 15 T cell receptor beta chains from one sample, sequenced in a study of T-cell reconstitution after alpha-beta-depleted transplantation in children. Preparation of the TCRbeta library involved a method that used unique molecular identifiers. MiXCR, applied by TCRdb to the PCR reads, yields one record per CDR3 protein. The table has approximately 350,000 distinct CDR3 sequences, approximately 12% seen once. This sample comprised PBMCs, obtained from the stem cell graft. The receptors were sampled from a human donor who donated a stem cell graft to a child with Fanconi anemia.

This clonotype was detected a few times. The rearrangement links TRBV5-6 to TRBJ1-5; 7 bases match TRBD1. The CDR3 loop spans 15 amino acids. CDR1 SGHDT and CDR2 YYEEEE come from the germline V gene. The junction had 8 bases not matched to a gene; V was cut back by 0 bases and J by 8 bases. In DNA, the CDR3 is TGTGCCAGCAGCTTGGTAGACAGGGAAGCGGAGCCCCAGCATTTT. Protein product: CASSLVDREAEPQHF.

The table lists this clonotype with a few counts. The chain combines TRBV10-3 with TRBJ1-2, with D hard to call. CDR3 length equals 14 residues. V gave up 8 bases and J gave up 0 bases, with 13 bases separating them. The germline gives CDR1 ENHRY, CDR2 SYGVKD. The CDR3 coding sequence is TGTGCCATCGGGGAGGGCGGCTCTAACTATGGCTACACCTTC. It translates to CAIGEGGSNYGYTF.

This chain joins TRBV19 and TRBJ2-7; perhaps TRBD2 as D (6 bases). Trimming removed 3 bases at V and 0 bases at J, with 9 bases between. The CDR3 is 14 residues long. Germline CDR1 and CDR2: LNHDA and SQIVND (reference sequence). The CDR3 bases are TGTGCCAGTAGTATCATAGCGGCCTCCTACGAGCAGTACTTC. Translating it yields CASSIIAASYEQYF.

The J gene is TRBJ2-2, the V gene TRBV19; D perhaps matches TRBD2 (5 bases). CDR1 is LNHDA and CDR2 is SQIVND in the germline V gene (reference sequence). V lost 7 bases, J lost 5 bases, and 11 bases lay in between. The CDR3 covers 13 residues. The CDR3 region is CASTRGRTGELFF. The CDR3 DNA follows: TGTGCCAGTACTCGAGGGAGAACCGGGGAGCTGTTTTTT.

This clonotype was detected a few times. This chain links TRBV29-1 with TRBJ1-2; TRBD1 aligns across 7 bases. V lost 7 bases to trimming and J lost 6 bases; unmatched junction nucleotides: 8. Per the germline V gene, CDR1 is SQVTM and CDR2 is ANQGSEA. This CDR3 comprises 12 residues. CDR3 in amino acids: CSGLQGEHGYTF. CDR3 DNA sequence: TGCAGCGGCCTTCAGGGGGAACATGGCTACACCTTC.

The rearrangement uses TRBV30 and TRBJ1-2; the D is unclear. Germline loops: CDR1 GTSNPN, CDR2 SVGIG (reference sequence). Between the trimmed V and J ends, which lost 0 bases and 7 bases, there was a span of 15 bases. This CDR3 has 14 amino acids. CDR3: CAWSVQLWSIGYTF. Here the CDR3 DNA reads TGTGCCTGGAGTGTACAGCTCTGGAGTATTGGCTACACCTTC.

The table lists this clonotype with many counts. This chain uses TRBV18 with TRBJ2-3; tentatively, D is TRBD1 (6 bases). The V gene lost 3 bases and the J gene lost 1 base, with 11 bases spanning the gap. The CDR3 is 15 residues long. Germline V CDR1 and CDR2: KGHSH, LQKENI. The CDR3 DNA follows: TGTGCCAGCTCACCGATGCAGGGGCGCACAGATACGCAGTATTTT. This translates into CASSPMQGRTDTQYF.

This clonotype was detected many times. This chain joins TRBV10-3 and TRBJ2-3; TRBD2 aligns across 12 bases. The CDR3 length is 16 residues. Per germline, CDR1 ENHRY and CDR2 SYGVKD. V shed 0 bases and J 3 bases; nucleotides not matched to a gene: 1. CDR3 in amino acids: CAISESLAGGTDTQYF. The CDR3 DNA follows: TGTGCCATCAGTGAGTCGCTAGCGGGGGGGACAGATACGCAGTATTTT.

There are a few counts of this clonotype. The chain recombines TRBV24-1 with TRBJ1-1; the D is unclear. CDR1 is KGHDR, CDR2 SFDVKD, per germline. The CDR3 has 15 amino acids. V lost 5 bases and J lost 1, with 13 bases in between. This chain's CDR3 is CATSASGVTNTEAFF. The DNA for the CDR3 is TGTGCCACCAGTGCTTCTGGTGTGACGAACACTGAAGCTTTCTTT.

This clonotype was counted ten times or more. The chain joins TRBV12-3 or TRBV12-4 to TRBJ1-3; 8 nucleotides line up with TRBD1. The CDR3 has 14 residues. J lost 3 bases, V lost 6 bases, and 4 bases had no gene match. The CDR3, as DNA: TGTGCCAGCAGAAGGACAGGGATTGGAAACACCATATATTTT. Residues: CASRRTGIGNTIYF.

This clonotype has a handful of counts. The rearrangement uses TRBV14 and TRBJ2-1, with D hard to call. Germline V lookup: CDR1 SGHDN, CDR2 FVKESK. The length of the CDR3 is 13 residues. Trimming cost V 6 bases and J 4 bases, with 10 bases left between them. CDR3 sequence: CASRGVGYNEQFF. The CDR3 DNA reads as TGTGCCAGCAGGGGCGTGGGGTACAATGAGCAGTTCTTC.

The sample holds a few counts of this clonotype. The chain employs TRBV30 and TRBJ1-1; D not certain. Germline CDR1 reads GTSNPN; CDR2 reads SVGIG (reference sequence). This CDR3 spans 11 amino acids. The V end lost 1 base, the J end lost 7 bases, and 7 bases lay between the germline ends. The CDR3 region is CAWSEAGEAFF. In nucleotides, the CDR3 is TGTGCCTGGAGTGAAGCGGGTGAAGCTTTCTTT.

At least ten counts were recorded for this clonotype. The genes are TRBV25-1 and TRBJ1-1; tentative D call: TRBD1 (5 bases). The CDR3 contains 12 residues. CDR1 MGHDK and CDR2 SYGVNS come from the germline V gene. Trimming stripped 4 bases from V and 11 bases from J, with 14 bases between. The CDR3, as DNA: TGTGCCAGCAGTGTCGGGGCGCGGGAGGCTTTCTTT. Translating it yields CASSVGAREAFF.

The chain joins TRBV6-1 to TRBJ1-6; possibly TRBD1 for D (5 bases). There are 16 residues in the CDR3. Germline assignment: CDR1 MNHNS and CDR2 SASEGT. Between the trimmed V and J ends, which lost 3 bases and 9 bases, there was a span of 18 bases. CDR3 protein: CASSDFSGAGGSPLHF. The DNA for the CDR3 is TGTGCCAGCAGTGATTTCTCCGGGGCAGGAGGTTCACCCCTCCACTTT.

This chain links TRBV6-5 with TRBJ1-1, with 7 nucleotides matching TRBD1. Trimming took 2 bases from V and 3 from J; bases not matched to a gene: 6. Germline loops: CDR1 MNHEY, CDR2 SVGAGI. This CDR3 contains 15 residues. CDR3 sequence reads: CASSYGGGRDTEAFF. CDR3 in DNA: TGTGCCAGCAGTTACGGAGGGGGCAGGGACACTGAAGCTTTCTTT.